What follows are 13 T cell receptor beta chains derived from one specimen sequenced in a study of T cell responses to AZD1222 COVID-19 vaccine. The method was immunoSEQ multiplex PCR; TCRdb's version includes in-frame clones alone and lacks a portion of them. Here the sample spans approximately 110,000 clones, about 90% being singletons. The sample was peripheral blood, taken 28 days after the second AZD1222 dose. These TCRs come from an adult who received the AZD1222 COVID-19 vaccine.

V gene TRBV7-9 combines with J gene TRBJ1-2, with D perhaps TRBD1 (6 bases). CDR1 is SEHNR, CDR2 FQNEAQ, per germline (reference sequence). The CDR3 runs to 15 residues. V shed 2 bases and J shed 2 bases, with 12 bases lying between them. The CDR3 sequence: CASSLMRGLNYGYTF. CDR3 DNA sequence: TGTGCCAGCAGCTTAATGCGGGGGCTAAACTATGGCTACACCTTC.

This chain uses TRBV5-5 with TRBJ1-2, with TRBD1 as a possible D gene (5 bases). CDR1 and CDR2 (germline): SGHKS, YYEKEE (reference sequence). This CDR3 is 14 amino acids long. The germline V and J ends were trimmed by 0 bases and 9 bases, with 15 bases remaining between them. The CDR3 nucleotides read TGTGCCAGCAGCTTGGACGGGGGGAGAGTAAGCTACACCTTC. Translation gives CASSLDGGRVSYTF.

The chain couples TRBV27 to TRBJ1-5; D is uncertain. The length of the CDR3 is 14 residues. The germline CDR1 and CDR2 sequences are MNHEY and SMNVEV (reference sequence). V was trimmed by 1 base and J by 4 bases, leaving 8 bases between them. CDR3: CASSLLAVNQPQHF. CDR3 in DNA: TGTGCCAGCAGTTTATTAGCGGTAAATCAGCCCCAGCATTTT.

The table lists this clone with a count of one. The V and J genes are TRBV24-1 and TRBJ2-2, with D tentatively TRBD1 or TRBD2 (5 bases each). The germline V gene encodes CDR1 KGHDR and CDR2 SFDVKD. The CDR3 consists of 17 residues. Trimming took off 2 bases at V and 0 bases at J, with 12 bases between the two ends. DNA of the CDR3: TGTGCCACCAGTGATTGGACCGGGGCTACGAACACCGGGGAGCTGTTTTTT. This gives the protein CATSDWTGATNTGELFF.

The V gene is TRBV28, the J gene TRBJ1-4; D might be TRBD1 (5 bases). The CDR3 covers 15 residues. The V gene's germline CDR1 is MDHEN and CDR2 SYDVKM. V lost 2 bases, J lost 8 bases, and 15 bases lay in between. The CDR3 spells CASSLPDGGDEKLFF. CDR3 in DNA: TGTGCCAGCAGTTTACCGGACGGGGGAGACGAAAAACTGTTTTTT.

This chain uses TRBV6-5 with TRBJ2-5; 10 bases are a match to TRBD2. The V gene end was trimmed by 2 bases and the J gene end by 7 bases; junction bases not matched to a gene: 7. The CDR3 sequence is 15 residues long. The V gene's germline CDR1 is MNHEY and CDR2 SVGAGI. The CDR3 here is CASSYAGLAAGTQYF. The DNA of the CDR3 is TGTGCCAGCAGTTACGCCGGACTAGCGGCGGGGACCCAGTACTTC.

The chain employs TRBV7-2 and TRBJ1-2; possibly TRBD1 for D (6 bases). Per germline, CDR1 SGHTA and CDR2 FQGNSA. V lost 3 bases and J lost 8, with 10 bases in between. This CDR3 spans 12 amino acids. CDR3 DNA: TGTGCCAGCAGCTTCACAGGGACCGGCTACACCTTC. Translation gives CASSFTGTGYTF.

J is TRBJ2-3 and V is TRBV24-1, with TRBD2 matching over 11 bases. Germline V lookup: CDR1 KGHDR, CDR2 SFDVKD. The CDR3 sequence is 17 residues long. J gave up 3 bases and V 5 bases, and 9 bases lay outside the gene matches. The CDR3 loop reads CATSALRGTSGTDTQYF. The CDR3 DNA is TGTGCCACCAGTGCCCTAAGGGGGACTAGCGGAACAGATACGCAGTATTTT.

The chain combines TRBV11-2 with TRBJ2-1, with D tentatively TRBD2 (6 bases). CDR3 length equals 15 residues. Trimming pared 5 bases from V and 1 base from J, leaving 12 bases between. CDR1 SGHAT and CDR2 FQNNGV come from the germline V gene. Here the CDR3 DNA reads TGTGCCAGCAGCCCGGTGCGGGGTTCCTACAATGAGCAGTTCTTC. This gives the protein CASSPVRGSYNEQFF.

The chain links TRBV24-1 to TRBJ2-1, with 9 bases lining up with TRBD2. The V gene end was trimmed by 6 bases and the J gene end by 7 bases; junction bases not matched to a gene: 3. Germline V gene data show CDR1 as KGHDR and CDR2 as SFDVKD. The CDR3 loop spans 13 amino acids. Here the CDR3 reads CATSKGLANEQFF. The CDR3 region has the DNA TGTGCCACCAGTAAGGGACTAGCTAATGAGCAGTTCTTC.

The J gene is TRBJ2-1, the V gene TRBV6-5, with TRBD2 matching over 14 bases. Germline V lookup: CDR1 MNHEY, CDR2 SVGAGI. The CDR3 spans 14 residues. With 11 bases clipped from V and 9 bases from J, the junction kept 9 bases outside the gene matches. The CDR3 region is CARFRTSGGTEQFF. The CDR3 DNA follows: TGTGCCCGCTTTAGGACTAGCGGGGGGACTGAGCAGTTCTTC.

J is TRBJ1-1 and V is TRBV6-5, with D perhaps matching TRBD1 (5 bases). Trimming cost V 7 bases and J 0 bases, with 12 bases left between them. Germline CDR1 and CDR2: MNHEY and SVGAGI. The CDR3 has 14 residues. As DNA, the CDR3 is TGTGCCAGCAACAGGAGAGCCCTGAACACTGAAGCTTTCTTT. This gives the protein CASNRRALNTEAFF.

The chain couples TRBV5-1 to TRBJ2-2, with D tentatively TRBD1 or TRBD2 (5 bases each). The CDR3 runs 14 residues. V lost 3 bases and J 4 bases, leaving 10 bases between the germline ends. Germline CDR1 and CDR2: SGHRS and YFSETQ. CDR3 nucleotides: TGCGCCAGCAGCTGGGACGGGACCACCGGGGAGCTGTTTTTT. It codes for CASSWDGTTGELFF.